These T cell receptor beta chains were read from a single sample in a study of T-cell memory formation after mild COVID-19. MiXCR, run by TCRdb on the 5' RACE reads, gives a single entry per CDR3 protein. The repertoire has about 150,000 distinct CDR3 sequences, 6% to 7% of them found once; the top ten carry more than 2%. The specimen was PBMCs or a T cell subset sorted from them (not recorded which). These receptors all come from an adult woman who had mild COVID-19 (a few samples of this study predate the infection). Cell type and time point are not known. Each CDR3 is given with its conserved first and last residue. The order of the fields is CDR3 protein, CDR3 DNA, V gene, J gene, D gene, clone size. A D gene is named only where the DNA matches it firmly. Clone size is given for some rows only: seen once, a few or many times, or a class if the clone is expanded.

CDR3aa: CASSLAGAGGPWQETQYF
CDR3nt: TGTGCCAGCAGCTTAGCAGGAGCGGGAGGGCCGTGGCAAGAGACCCAGTACTTC
v_gene: TRBV7-2
j_gene: TRBJ2-5
d_gene: TRBD2
abundance: .

CDR3aa: CASSLGGGWETQYF
CDR3nt: TGTGCCAGCAGCTTAGGAGGGGGTTGGGAGACCCAGTACTTC
v_gene: TRBV7-7
j_gene: TRBJ2-5
d_gene: .
abundance: .

CDR3aa: CASSTYGRRMEAFF
CDR3nt: TGCGCCAGCAGCACCTACGGACGTAGAATGGAAGCTTTCTTT
v_gene: TRBV5-1
j_gene: TRBJ1-1
d_gene: .
abundance: many

CDR3aa: CASSQASQIYGYTF
CDR3nt: TGCGCCAGCAGCCAAGCTTCACAGATCTATGGCTACACCTTC
v_gene: TRBV4-1
j_gene: TRBJ1-2
d_gene: .
abundance: few

CDR3aa: CATSDAGTSGSAYEQYF
CDR3nt: TGTGCCACCAGTGATGCCGGGACTAGCGGGAGCGCCTACGAGCAGTACTTC
v_gene: TRBV24-1
j_gene: TRBJ2-7
d_gene: TRBD2
abundance: many

CDR3aa: CASSSGLAGGGWETQYF
CDR3nt: TGTGCCAGCAGTTCAGGACTAGCGGGGGGAGGCTGGGAGACCCAGTACTTC
v_gene: TRBV12-3/TRBV12-4
j_gene: TRBJ2-5
d_gene: TRBD2
abundance: few

CDR3aa: CASSPLAGGFQETQYF
CDR3nt: TGTGCCAGCAGCCCACTAGCGGGAGGGTTCCAAGAGACCCAGTACTTC
v_gene: TRBV4-2
j_gene: TRBJ2-5
d_gene: TRBD2
abundance: few

CDR3aa: CASSLNRGSNYGYTF
CDR3nt: TGCGCCAGCAGCTTGAACAGGGGCTCTAACTATGGCTACACCTTC
v_gene: TRBV5-1
j_gene: TRBJ1-2
d_gene: TRBD1
abundance: many

CDR3aa: CASSYSDRTYEQYF
CDR3nt: TGTGCCAGCAGTTACTCGGACAGAACGTACGAGCAGTACTTC
v_gene: TRBV6-6
j_gene: TRBJ2-7
d_gene: .
abundance: many

CDR3aa: CASSFRSRLGGGETQYF
CDR3nt: TGTGCCAGCAGTTTTCGATCAAGACTAGGAGGGGGGGAGACCCAGTACTTC
v_gene: TRBV12-3/TRBV12-4
j_gene: TRBJ2-5
d_gene: .
abundance: few

CDR3aa: CASSFRVGYRGGTEAFF
CDR3nt: TGTGCCAGCAGCTTTAGGGTGGGCTACAGGGGCGGCACTGAAGCTTTCTTT
v_gene: TRBV7-8
j_gene: TRBJ1-1
d_gene: TRBD1
abundance: many

CDR3aa: CASSPTMGQYF
CDR3nt: TGTGCCAGCAGCCCCACGATGGGGCAGTACTTC
v_gene: TRBV11-2
j_gene: TRBJ2-7
d_gene: .
abundance: many

CDR3aa: CASSISVGGTSTDTQYF
CDR3nt: TGTGCCAGTAGTATTTCGGTTGGGGGGACTAGCACAGATACGCAGTATTTT
v_gene: TRBV19
j_gene: TRBJ2-3
d_gene: .
abundance: few

CDR3aa: CASKDRRVSADTQYF
CDR3nt: TGTGCCAGCAAAGATAGGAGGGTTTCGGCAGATACGCAGTATTTT
v_gene: TRBV2
j_gene: TRBJ2-3
d_gene: .
abundance: few

CDR3aa: CATSGQGIYEQYF
CDR3nt: TGTGCCACCTCGGGGCAGGGCATCTACGAGCAGTACTTC
v_gene: TRBV10-3
j_gene: TRBJ2-7
d_gene: .
abundance: many

CDR3aa: CASSNCYRGRGLYEQYF
CDR3nt: TGTGCCAGCAGCAACTGTTATAGAGGCAGGGGGCTCTACGAGCAGTACTTC
v_gene: TRBV21-1
j_gene: TRBJ2-7
d_gene: .
abundance: .

CDR3aa: CASSRSSGANVLTF
CDR3nt: TGTGCCAGCAGCCGGTCGTCTGGGGCCAACGTCCTGACTTTC
v_gene: TRBV7-9
j_gene: TRBJ2-6
d_gene: .
abundance: many

CDR3aa: CSSGGGTGELFF
CDR3nt: TGCAGTTCGGGAGGGGGGACCGGGGAGCTGTTTTTT
v_gene: TRBV29-1
j_gene: TRBJ2-2
d_gene: TRBD2
abundance: many

CDR3aa: CASRHNGQGTEAFF
CDR3nt: TGCGCCAGCAGACACAACGGCCAGGGCACTGAAGCTTTCTTT
v_gene: TRBV5-1
j_gene: TRBJ1-1
d_gene: .
abundance: many

CDR3aa: CASSPNPGVRAKNIQYF
CDR3nt: TGTGCCAGCAGTCCTAATCCGGGGGTGCGAGCCAAAAACATTCAGTACTTC
v_gene: TRBV6-2/TRBV6-3
j_gene: TRBJ2-4
d_gene: .
abundance: .

CDR3aa: CSARQHQGTQYF
CDR3nt: TGCAGTGCTAGGCAGCACCAAGGGACCCAGTACTTC
v_gene: TRBV20-1
j_gene: TRBJ2-5
d_gene: .
abundance: few

CDR3aa: CASSLGVIGRAFF
CDR3nt: TGTGCCAGCAGTTTAGGCGTCATCGGGCGGGCTTTCTTT
v_gene: TRBV12-3/TRBV12-4
j_gene: TRBJ1-1
d_gene: .
abundance: many

CDR3aa: CASREYEAYNEQFF
CDR3nt: TGTGCCAGCAGAGAATACGAAGCCTACAATGAGCAGTTCTTC
v_gene: TRBV12-3/TRBV12-4
j_gene: TRBJ2-1
d_gene: .
abundance: .

CDR3aa: CASSLAHMGNIQYF
CDR3nt: TGTGCCAGCAGCTTAGCTCATATGGGAAACATTCAGTACTTC
v_gene: TRBV5-6
j_gene: TRBJ2-4
d_gene: .
abundance: .

CDR3aa: CASSSQVLAGGTREQFF
CDR3nt: TGCGCCAGCAGCTCCCAAGTCCTAGCGGGAGGGACACGTGAGCAGTTCTTC
v_gene: TRBV5-1
j_gene: TRBJ2-1
d_gene: TRBD2
abundance: .

CDR3aa: CASSFAGGSQPQHF
CDR3nt: TGTGCCAGCAGCTTCGCCGGGGGGTCTCAGCCCCAGCATTTT
v_gene: TRBV7-9
j_gene: TRBJ1-5
d_gene: .
abundance: many

CDR3aa: CSVRELNTEAFF
CDR3nt: TGCAGCGTCAGGGAATTGAACACTGAAGCTTTCTTT
v_gene: TRBV29-1
j_gene: TRBJ1-1
d_gene: .
abundance: many

CDR3aa: CSPGQGTDTQYF
CDR3nt: TGCAGTCCGGGACAGGGCACAGATACGCAGTATTTT
v_gene: TRBV20-1
j_gene: TRBJ2-3
d_gene: TRBD1
abundance: many

CDR3aa: CASRGTGADTGELFF
CDR3nt: TGTGCCAGCAGGGGGACAGGGGCGGACACCGGGGAGCTGTTTTTT
v_gene: TRBV27
j_gene: TRBJ2-2
d_gene: TRBD1
abundance: few

CDR3aa: CASSRLYSGRSSYEQYF
CDR3nt: TGTGCCAGCAGCCGCCTCTATAGCGGGAGGAGCTCCTACGAGCAGTACTTC
v_gene: TRBV3-1
j_gene: TRBJ2-7
d_gene: TRBD2
abundance: .

CDR3aa: CASSFYFVRGDKGTDTQYF
CDR3nt: TGCGCCAGCAGCTTTTATTTTGTGAGGGGCGATAAGGGCACAGATACGCAGTATTTT
v_gene: TRBV5-1
j_gene: TRBJ2-3
d_gene: .
abundance: .

CDR3aa: CASSSPRGGRNNEQFF
CDR3nt: TGTGCCAGCAGCTCTCCGAGGGGCGGGAGAAACAATGAGCAGTTCTTC
v_gene: TRBV7-2
j_gene: TRBJ2-1
d_gene: TRBD2
abundance: few

CDR3aa: CASSLESRAVANTGELFF
CDR3nt: TGCGCCAGCAGCTTGGAATCTCGAGCGGTCGCGAACACCGGGGAGCTGTTTTTT
v_gene: TRBV5-1
j_gene: TRBJ2-2
d_gene: .
abundance: few

CDR3aa: CATSRVDYRGSYNEQFF
CDR3nt: TGTGCCACCAGCAGAGTTGATTACAGGGGTTCCTACAATGAGCAGTTCTTC
v_gene: TRBV15
j_gene: TRBJ2-1
d_gene: TRBD1
abundance: few

CDR3aa: CSVVRSRDTQYF
CDR3nt: TGCAGCGTTGTCAGGTCCAGGGATACGCAGTATTTT
v_gene: TRBV29-1
j_gene: TRBJ2-3
d_gene: .
abundance: .

CDR3aa: CASSQVLRQPQHF
CDR3nt: TGCGCCAGCAGCCAAGTTTTACGGCAGCCCCAGCATTTT
v_gene: TRBV4-3
j_gene: TRBJ1-5
d_gene: .
abundance: many

CDR3aa: CSARVGQSNQPQHF
CDR3nt: TGCAGTGCTAGAGTGGGGCAGAGCAATCAGCCCCAGCATTTT
v_gene: TRBV20-1
j_gene: TRBJ1-5
d_gene: .
abundance: many

CDR3aa: CAWKDTFNYGYTF
CDR3nt: TGTGCCTGGAAGGACACTTTTAACTATGGCTACACCTTC
v_gene: TRBV30
j_gene: TRBJ1-2
d_gene: .
abundance: few

CDR3aa: CASSRTMDRGHYGYTF
CDR3nt: TGTGCCAGTAGTCGAACGATGGACAGGGGGCACTATGGCTACACCTTC
v_gene: TRBV19
j_gene: TRBJ1-2
d_gene: TRBD1
abundance: few

CDR3aa: CSALRPGGTEAFF
CDR3nt: TGCAGTGCTCTCCGGCCAGGGGGCACTGAAGCTTTCTTT
v_gene: TRBV20-1
j_gene: TRBJ1-1
d_gene: TRBD1
abundance: .

CDR3aa: CASSIDYEQFF
CDR3nt: TGTGCCAGCAGTATAGACTATGAGCAGTTCTTC
v_gene: TRBV28
j_gene: TRBJ2-1
d_gene: .
abundance: many

CDR3aa: CASRTSGGTQFF
CDR3nt: TGTGCCAGCAGGACTTCCGGGGGAACCCAGTTCTTC
v_gene: TRBV6-5
j_gene: TRBJ2-1
d_gene: .
abundance: many

CDR3aa: CASSLGGVRSTEAFF
CDR3nt: TGTGCCAGTAGTCTAGGGGGGGTACGGAGCACTGAAGCTTTCTTT
v_gene: TRBV19
j_gene: TRBJ1-1
d_gene: .
abundance: few

CDR3aa: CASSFEMQGRDTEAFF
CDR3nt: TGTGCCAGCAGCTTCGAAATGCAGGGGAGGGACACTGAAGCTTTCTTT
v_gene: TRBV7-2
j_gene: TRBJ1-1
d_gene: .
abundance: many

CDR3aa: CSAFRVPYGYTF
CDR3nt: TGCAGTGCTTTCAGGGTGCCTTATGGCTACACCTTC
v_gene: TRBV20-1
j_gene: TRBJ1-2
d_gene: .
abundance: many

CDR3aa: CASSSSGGNQPQHF
CDR3nt: TGTGCCAGCAGTTCCTCTGGGGGCAATCAGCCCCAGCATTTT
v_gene: TRBV6-6
j_gene: TRBJ1-5
d_gene: .
abundance: many

CDR3aa: CASSQAGQGLREQYF
CDR3nt: TGTGCCAGCAGTCAGGCGGGACAGGGCTTGAGGGAGCAGTACTTC
v_gene: TRBV27
j_gene: TRBJ2-7
d_gene: TRBD1
abundance: few